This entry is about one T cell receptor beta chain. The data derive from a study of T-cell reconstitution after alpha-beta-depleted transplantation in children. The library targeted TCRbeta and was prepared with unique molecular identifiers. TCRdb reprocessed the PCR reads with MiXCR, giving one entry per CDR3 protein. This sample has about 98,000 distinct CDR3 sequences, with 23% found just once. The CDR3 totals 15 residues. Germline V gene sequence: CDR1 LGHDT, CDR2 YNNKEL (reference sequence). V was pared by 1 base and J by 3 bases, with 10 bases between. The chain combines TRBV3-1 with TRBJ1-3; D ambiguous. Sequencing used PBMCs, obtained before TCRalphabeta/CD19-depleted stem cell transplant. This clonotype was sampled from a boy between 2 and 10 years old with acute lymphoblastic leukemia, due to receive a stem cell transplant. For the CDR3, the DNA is TGTGCCAGCAGCCAAGTTCAAGGGATTGGAAACACCATATATTTT. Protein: CASSQVQGIGNTIYF.